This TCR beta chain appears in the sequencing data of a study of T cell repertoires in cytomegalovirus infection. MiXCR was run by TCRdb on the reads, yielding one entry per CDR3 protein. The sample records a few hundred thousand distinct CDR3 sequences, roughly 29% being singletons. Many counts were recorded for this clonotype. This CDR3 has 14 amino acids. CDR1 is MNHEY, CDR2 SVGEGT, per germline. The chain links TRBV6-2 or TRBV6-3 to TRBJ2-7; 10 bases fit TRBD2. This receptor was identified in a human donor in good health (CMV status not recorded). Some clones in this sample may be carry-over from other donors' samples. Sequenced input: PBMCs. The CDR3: CASRRSGRDYGQYV. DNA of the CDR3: TGTGCCAGCAGGAGAAGCGGGAGGGACTACGGGCAGTACGTC.